This section outlines one T cell receptor (beta chain) sequence together with its context. Its target is not known. This entry is derived from a study of cytomegalovirus exposure and HLA in healthy donors. Study-level points and caveats: Reports credit the classifier with highly specific, highly sensitive diagnosis of cytomegalovirus status. The authors enumerated some 170 TCR beta chains as linked to cytomegalovirus. Clusters of TCRs from the first cohort tended to co-occur in the 100 to 150 validation repertoires (as a later analysis found).

There are 14 residues in the CDR3. The germline V gene has CDR1 MRHNA and CDR2 SNTAGT. Germline trimming cut 2 bases from V and 7 bases from J; bases unmatched to any gene: 3. Data came from immunoSEQ multiplex PCR; TCRdb stores just in-frame clones and leaves some out. Found here are under 250,000 clones, more than 75% of them singletons; the top ten hold 2%. The donors were in the roughly 110-subject validation cohort; that cohort was separate from the roughly 680-subject first cohort. Sequenced: PBMCs. J is TRBJ2-1 and V is TRBV6-4, with 9 nucleotides matching TRBD2. This TCR was recovered from a woman aged 18 to 35 in good health and CMV-seropositive. In DNA, the CDR3 is TGTGCCAGCAGTGACGGGCTAGCGGGAAATGAGCAGTTCTTC. Translating it yields CASSDGLAGNEQFF.